This is a list of T cell receptor beta chains from one sample in a study of OX40 agonist ivuxolimab in advanced cancers. Produced via immunoSEQ multiplex PCR; TCRdb's table is partial and in-frame only. The sample contains approximately 58,000 clones, about 76% of which appear only once. The specimen was CD4+ or CD8+ T cells sorted from blood, collected in a trial of the OX40 agonist ivuxolimab. Every receptor here comes from an adult with an advanced solid tumor such as melanoma, head and neck, liver or kidney cancer. Both conserved end residues are part of each CDR3. D genes are given only for firm matches. The size field is filled for only some rows; it gives once, few, many or a size class.

CASSSPEQETQYF	TGTGCCAGCAGCTCCCCCGAGCAAGAGACCCAGTACTTC	.	few	TRBV7-9	TRBJ2-5
CASSIRTGGNTGELFF	TGTGCCAGTAGTATCCGGACAGGGGGGAACACCGGGGAGCTGTTTTTT	TRBD1	.	TRBV19	TRBJ2-2
CASSLRGPGQARSPLHF	TGTGCCAGCAGCTTGAGGGGTCCAGGACAGGCGAGGTCACCCCTCCACTTT	TRBD1	once	TRBV5-4	TRBJ1-6
CASSVDPGSNYGYTF	TGTGCCAGCAGCGTAGACCCCGGGTCTAACTATGGCTACACCTTC	.	.	TRBV9	TRBJ1-2
CASSLVGSTEAFF	TGTGCCAGCAGCTTGGTGGGGAGCACTGAAGCTTTCTTT	.	.	TRBV5-4	TRBJ1-1
CASSEQGNEKLFF	TGTGCCAGCAGCGAACAGGGAAATGAAAAACTGTTTTTT	.	.	TRBV6-1	TRBJ1-4
CASSRTSGINQPQHF	TGCGCCAGCAGCCGTACCTCAGGGATTAATCAGCCCCAGCATTTT	.	.	TRBV4-1	TRBJ1-5
CASSLAGGPGNEQFF	TGTGCCAGCAGCTTAGCGGGAGGGCCGGGGAATGAGCAGTTCTTC	TRBD2	.	TRBV7-9	TRBJ2-1
CASSRISGRETQYF	TGTGCCAGCAGCCGGATTAGCGGGAGAGAGACCCAGTACTTC	TRBD2	.	TRBV11-1	TRBJ2-5
CASSQEYPGLSYEQYF	TGCGCCAGCAGCCAAGAGTACCCGGGGCTCTCCTACGAGCAGTACTTC	.	few	TRBV4-1	TRBJ2-7
CASSLYNEKLFF	TGTGCCAGCAGCTTGTATAATGAAAAACTGTTTTTT	.	.	TRBV11-2	TRBJ1-4
CASRGGYSGANVLTF	TGTGCCAGCCGGGGTGGCTACTCTGGGGCCAACGTCCTGACTTTC	.	.	TRBV28	TRBJ2-6
CASKQNTEAFF	TGTGCCAGCAAACAGAACACTGAAGCTTTCTTT	.	.	TRBV6-6	TRBJ1-1
CAISAAGARMFNEQYF	TGTGCCATCAGTGCTGCGGGGGCCAGAATGTTTAACGAGCAGTACTTC	.	.	TRBV10-3	TRBJ2-7
CASSPVTSGANVLTF	TGTGCCAGCAGCCCCGTTACCTCTGGGGCCAACGTCCTGACTTTC	.	.	TRBV11-2	TRBJ2-6
CASGGALGSQETQYF	TGTGCCAGCGGGGGGGCACTGGGTAGCCAAGAGACCCAGTACTTC	.	.	TRBV2	TRBJ2-5
CASSRDYGYTF	TGTGCCAGCAGCCGGGACTATGGCTACACCTTC	.	.	TRBV5-6	TRBJ1-2
CASSLMARAWGGELFF	TGTGCTAGCAGCTTAATGGCCAGGGCCTGGGGCGGGGAGCTGTTTTTT	.	.	TRBV7-7	TRBJ2-2
CASSFAWDHLTPYEQYF	TGTGCCAGCAGCTTTGCTTGGGACCACTTGACCCCCTACGAGCAGTACTTC	.	.	TRBV5-8	TRBJ2-7
CASSQDWSGSYNSPLHF	TGCGCCAGCAGCCAAGATTGGTCGGGATCCTATAATTCACCCCTCCACTTT	.	few	TRBV4-1	TRBJ1-6
CASSPDRGDTEAFF	TGTGCCAGCAGCCCGGACAGGGGGGACACTGAAGCTTTCTTT	TRBD1	.	TRBV6-6	TRBJ1-1
CASSQEGTGGGKNIQYF	TGCGCCAGCAGCCAAGAGGGGACAGGGGGCGGCAAAAACATTCAGTACTTC	TRBD1	.	TRBV4-1	TRBJ2-4
CASSERGLSEQYF	TGTGCCAGCAGTGAAAGGGGTCTGAGTGAGCAGTACTTC	.	.	TRBV6-1	TRBJ2-7
CASSRLGGGPTNSPLHF	TGCGCCAGCAGCCGGCTGGGAGGTGGCCCGACTAATTCACCCCTCCACTTT	.	.	TRBV4-1	TRBJ1-6
CASSFRTSGGAEETQYF	TGTGCCAGCAGCTTCAGGACTAGCGGGGGGGCCGAAGAGACCCAGTACTTC	TRBD2	.	TRBV9	TRBJ2-5
CASSVGQGGSNYGYTF	TGTGCCAGCAGCGTAGGACAGGGGGGATCTAACTATGGCTACACCTTC	TRBD1	.	TRBV9	TRBJ1-2
CASSSGLGYNEQFF	TGTGCCAGCAGTTCGGGGTTGGGATACAATGAGCAGTTCTTC	.	.	TRBV6-6	TRBJ2-1
CAISESIVVRAVDYGYTF	TGTGCCATCAGTGAGTCAATAGTAGTGCGGGCGGTGGACTATGGCTACACCTTC	.	.	TRBV10-3	TRBJ1-2
CSVVDRGIYGYTF	TGCAGCGTAGTGGACAGGGGGATCTATGGCTACACCTTC	TRBD1	.	TRBV29-1	TRBJ1-2
CASTPTGSSYNSPLHF	TGTGCCAGTACTCCGACAGGGAGCTCCTATAATTCACCCCTCCACTTT	TRBD1	.	TRBV19	TRBJ1-6
CAISESLMRKGAGGELFF	TGTGCCATCAGTGAGTCTTTGATGAGGAAAGGGGCAGGCGGGGAGCTGTTTTTT	.	.	TRBV10-3	TRBJ2-2
CASGSGTGVRETQYF	TGTGCTAGTGGTTCCGGGACAGGGGTTAGGGAGACCCAGTACTTC	TRBD1	once	TRBV12-5	TRBJ2-5
CASSYSPGSHNEQFF	TGTGCCAGCAGTTACTCTCCCGGGAGTCACAATGAGCAGTTCTTC	.	.	TRBV6-5	TRBJ2-1
CASSSVRKDNEQFF	TGTGCCAGCAGCTCCGTAAGAAAAGACAATGAGCAGTTCTTC	.	few	TRBV11-2	TRBJ2-1
CASSLAGGTGNEKLFF	TGCGCCAGCAGCTTGGCCGGGGGGACAGGCAATGAAAAACTGTTTTTT	TRBD1	once	TRBV5-1	TRBJ1-4
CASSSTYGLRGYTF	TGCGCCAGCAGCTCCACATATGGACTTCGGGGCTACACCTTC	.	few	TRBV5-1	TRBJ1-2
CASSPGQRRPETQYF	TGTGCCAGCAGCCCAGGACAGCGACGACCGGAGACCCAGTACTTC	.	.	TRBV6-1	TRBJ2-5
CASSRTGGTEAFF	TGTGCCAGCAGTCGGACCGGGGGCACTGAAGCTTTCTTT	.	.	TRBV5-6	TRBJ1-1
CASSLEAVPYGYTF	TGTGCCAGCAGCTTGGAGGCAGTACCTTATGGCTACACCTTC	.	.	TRBV5-8	TRBJ1-2
CASSVSEVTGANVLTF	TGTGCCAGCTCAGTATCGGAGGTCACTGGGGCCAACGTCCTGACTTTC	.	.	TRBV18	TRBJ2-6
CASSLQGPSYEQYF	TGCGCCAGCAGCTTACAGGGGCCCTCCTACGAGCAGTACTTC	TRBD1	.	TRBV5-1	TRBJ2-7
CASSKAHLGGADIRQPQHF	TGTGCCAGCAGCAAAGCGCACTTGGGGGGCGCAGACATAAGGCAGCCCCAGCATTTT	.	few	TRBV21-1	TRBJ1-5
CAWSEGREKLFF	TGTGCCTGGAGTGAGGGACGCGAAAAACTGTTTTTT	.	few	TRBV30	TRBJ1-4
CASSSIGEGETQYF	TGTGCCAGCAGTTCCATTGGGGAGGGAGAGACCCAGTACTTC	TRBD2	.	TRBV6-6	TRBJ2-5
CAWSVARLAGIYNEQFF	TGTGCCTGGAGTGTGGCTCGTCTAGCGGGAATTTACAATGAGCAGTTCTTC	TRBD2	.	TRBV30	TRBJ2-1
CASNSPVGTGVPGELFF	TGTGCCAGTAACTCGCCTGTCGGGACAGGGGTTCCCGGGGAGCTGTTTTTT	TRBD1	.	TRBV19	TRBJ2-2
CASQGVPYNEQFF	TGTGCCAGTCAGGGGGTGCCTTACAATGAGCAGTTCTTC	TRBD1	.	TRBV19	TRBJ2-1
CAISKGQPVGAFF	TGTGCCATCAGTAAGGGACAGCCCGTTGGAGCTTTCTTT	TRBD1	few	TRBV10-3	TRBJ1-1
CASSLGGANTEAFF	TGCGCCAGCAGCCTTGGGGGAGCGAACACTGAAGCTTTCTTT	.	.	TRBV5-1	TRBJ1-1
CASSPTSGSSEQYF	TGTGCCAGCAGCCCGACTAGCGGGAGTTCCGAGCAGTACTTC	TRBD2	.	TRBV6-6	TRBJ2-7
CASSEGPLNQPQHF	TGTGCCAGCAGTGAGGGACCGCTCAATCAGCCCCAGCATTTT	.	once	TRBV6-1	TRBJ1-5
CASSPDEQALPLHF	TGTGCCAGCAGCCCCGACGAACAAGCACTCCCCCTCCACTTT	.	.	TRBV7-6	TRBJ1-6
CASSPGLATGGTGELFF	TGTGCCAGCAGCCCGGGACTAGCGACCGGAGGTACCGGGGAGCTGTTTTTT	TRBD2	.	TRBV7-9	TRBJ2-2
CASSVTGVTGEQYF	TGCGCCAGCAGCGTCACAGGCGTCACTGGCGAGCAGTACTTC	.	few	TRBV5-1	TRBJ2-7
CASSIRYDATGELFF	TGTGCCAGTAGTATAAGATACGACGCCACCGGGGAGCTGTTTTTT	.	.	TRBV19	TRBJ2-2